This T cell receptor (beta chain) was observed in a study of cytomegalovirus exposure and HLA in healthy donors (dated by TCRdb to between 2016 and 2019). About the investigation overall: According to an earlier analysis of 550 to 750 of the donors, 200 million or so T cells yielded over 100 million unique TCR beta sequences and 276 Gb of sequence data. An early release that covered fewer than 800 HLA-typed donors contained about 300 gigabases of sequencing data and tens of millions of unique TCR sequences. The genetic ancestry cluster associated with self-reported Caucasian donors included over 65% of the 300 to 400 genotyped donors. The aim of the study was to test whether cataloging public T cell receptors could identify signatures of past pathogen exposure. The study profiled the T cell repertoires of approximately 700 subjects by immunosequencing and related them to cytomegalovirus serostatus. A separate validation cohort of approximately 120 different subjects was used in addition to the approximately 640-subject first cohort. To predict cytomegalovirus infection status, the study combined high-throughput TCR immunosequencing, statistical association of individual TCRs with disease status, and machine learning. A later analysis re-examined previously published TCR beta repertoires from just over 650 donors and added high-resolution HLA genotyping to investigate patterns of TCR occurrence. Rather than using new phenotypic data, the later analysis identified candidate immune exposures from TCR beta sequences and from how often those sequences occurred across donors. To decide whether each TCR beta V gene segment behaved as functional or pseudogenic, an earlier analysis of nearly 600 of the donors relied on high-throughput TCR beta sequencing. Alongside the repertoire data, information on donor age, sex, ethnicity and CMV serostatus was compiled. A later genetic analysis used genome-wide SNP genotypes for about 65% of the 666 donors, treating that subset as a discovery cohort. All discovery cohort repertoires had been generated on a single sequencing platform. HLA typing covered class I and class II loci at four-digit resolution. The number of typed donors differed by locus: roughly 620-630 for A, B, C, DRB1 and DQB1; 522 for DQA1; approximately 600 for DPA1; and roughly 450 for DPB1. Five DR-DQ haplotypes were handled as single units for association and clustering because linkage in the cohort was strong. Among about 400 genotyped donors of the cohort, an average of around 240,000 unique TCR beta nucleotide sequences was sequenced per donor, of which about 19% were non-productive. The paper as a whole reports these results and caveats: In a later analysis, 16,951 TCR beta sequences were associated with specific HLA alleles at a false discovery rate of 0.05. An earlier analysis of approximately 600 of the donors showed that most TCR beta V segments appeared in productive rearrangements either about 87% or about 30% of the time, which broadly matched IMGT annotations. Because counts were too low, some 16 rarely observed V segments, including chromosome 9 orphons, were excluded from the earlier analysis of about 500 of the donors. Cytomegalovirus status was reported to be diagnosed by the classifier with high specificity and sensitivity in both the original and validation cohorts. Because HLA typing was missing for some donors at each locus, association tests included only the typed subset. Linkage disequilibrium might explain the correlated functional status among segregating V segments, but an unknown experimental factor could not be ruled out. According to a later analysis, most CMV-associated TCR beta chains appeared to be HLA-restricted, and the HLA associations seemed to be driven largely by CMV exposure. Compared with the roughly 720-donor mean, donors in an Asian-associated ancestry cluster had fewer N-insertions in productive TCRs, according to a later genetic analysis. A cluster of highly shared sequence variants was judged likely to represent a technical artifact of the sequencing pipeline. A later analysis reported that several top co-occurrence clusters appeared linked to parvovirus B19, influenza, CMV and Epstein-Barr virus. Most TCR sequences were seen in very few donors, while some public TCRs were found in many individuals. V-gene and J-gene trimming of TCR beta chains was associated with a missense DCLRE1C variant in a later genetic analysis, and the association was replicated in an independent cohort. Three of the identified cytomegalovirus-associated TCR beta chains were confirmed in vitro to be specific for cytomegalovirus antigens. When HLA alleles, especially DR and DQ, strongly co-occurred, attributing TCR associations to individual alleles was difficult. The study listed approximately 150 TCR beta chains as associated with cytomegalovirus. It was suggested by the authors that the approach could potentially be generalized to other disease states and immunological phenotypes. Some IMGT-functional V segments, including TRBV6-2 and TRBV6-3, could not be distinguished by the 87-base-pair reads and were therefore excluded. In a later analysis, the rate of TCR association differed among HLA loci, with DRB1 alleles having the most associated TCRs and HLA-C alleles having the fewest. Presence/absence analyses assumed roughly uniform sequencing depth across donors, an assumption that may not hold. For the cohort, immune exposure information was limited to CMV serostatus. In a later analysis, HLA-associated TCR beta chains showed more clonal expansion and lower generation probabilities than non-associated chains that were equally common. A further reported finding was that TCR beta sequences accurately predicted the HLA-A and HLA-B alleles for most subjects in the first cohort. In this cohort, only TCR beta chains were sequenced, and detectable features were limited by the absence of alpha or paired-chain data.

Concerning this clone: Its antigen remains unidentified. One base away there is no much larger clone; base qualities are not given.

Libraries came from the immunoSEQ multiplex PCR assay. The multiplex PCR relied on a mix of 60 forward primers for TCR Vbeta segments and 13 reverse primers for TCR Jbeta segments. Amplification of the CDR3 region of rearranged TCR beta genes was performed with a multiplex PCR assay on genomic DNA. Amplified TCR beta libraries were sequenced as 87-base-pair reads on the Illumina HiSeq System. Per the source publication's procedure: A later analysis counted tens of millions of unique TCR beta chains across the 670 or so repertoires, and some 12 million of these chains were shared by at least two donors. Raw reads were error-corrected and collapsed into unique sequences with a nearest-neighbor algorithm that merged closely related sequences to remove PCR and sequencing errors. Alignment of CDR3 sequences to IMGT reference sequences was used to assign V, D and J gene segments. For a sequence to be retained, at least a six-nucleotide match to both a V gene segment and a J gene segment was required. A rearrangement was called productive if the CDR3 had no stop codons and remained in frame with V and J, and every other rearrangement was called non-productive. CDR3 was defined by IMGT convention, running from the second conserved V-encoded cysteine to the conserved J-encoded phenylalanine. Sequences without an unambiguous match to a single V gene segment were excluded from the earlier analysis of 587 of the donors. In an earlier analysis of 587 of the donors, a V segment was called functional when productive rearrangements were above 56.7%, and segregating when the standard deviation between donors exceeded 5%. To diagnose cytomegalovirus status from the catalog of TCR beta chain sequences, a statistical classification framework was built. A later analysis assigned V and J genes by comparing TCR nucleotide sequences with IMGT/GENE-DB human TR gene sequences. In a later analysis, CDR3 sequences and most-parsimonious VDJ recombination scenarios were assigned using the TCRdist pipeline. In a later analysis, every TCR beta chain was defined by the combination of its CDR3 amino acid sequence and its V-gene family, and reads without a unique V-gene family were dropped. A later analysis removed 592 highly shared, low-generation-probability nucleotide sequences to deal with suspected cross-contamination and a sequencing artifact. For each public chain, a later analysis derived a clonal expansion index from normalized ranks of inferred template counts within each repertoire. A later analysis computed generation probabilities with a VDJ recombination model fitted to out-of-frame rearrangements, and checked the results against IGoR. Hypergeometric tests were used in a later analysis to score TCR-TCR, TCR-HLA and TCR-CMV co-occurrence, with a repertoire-size bias correction applied to the TCR pairs. False discovery rates were estimated in a later analysis by permuting HLA or CMV assignments 20 times. In a later analysis, co-occurring TCRs were grouped using DBSCAN, with TCRdist sequence similarity added in when clustering inside HLA-allele-positive subsets. Repertoires with fewer than 30,000 or more than 120,000 public chains, plus five repertoires with anomalous nucleotide sharing, were excluded from co-occurrence clustering. TCRdb took over this immuneACCESS table, retaining in-frame rearrangements with V and J assigned. Such tables are incomplete; in checked studies, under half of the missing clones stem from an unresolved V gene, and the remainder is unexplained. That table gives V, J and clone size, and the DNA gave D and trimming. This sample has 200,000 to 250,000 clones in its table, and 70% to 80% of those were observed once. About 14% of the sample belongs to the ten largest clones.

The cohort consisted of approximately 690 healthy bone marrow donors. Cohort members were all nominally healthy when sampled, although unrecorded immune exposures were likely present. The donor tested CMV seronegative and was one of the 352 seronegative cohort members. A peripheral blood sample was collected from each donor, and TCR beta sequencing was performed on peripheral blood mononuclear cells. Genomic DNA extraction from the blood cell samples was performed with the Qiagen DNeasy Blood Extraction Kit. The CDR3 covers 14 residues, taking in both the cysteine and the phenylalanine. Of all the DNA, just the CDR3 is kept, 42 bases in frame from base 1. At the junction V is shortened by 1 base and J by 4 bases; bases outside the gene matches: 1. From the germline V gene, CDR1 is SGHTS and CDR2 is YDEGEE.

Sequencing used PBMCs. This chain is built from TRBV5-8 and TRBJ2-1; 8 junctional bases match TRBD2. This TCR came from a man aged 40-50 years in good health and CMV-seronegative. DNA sequence: TGTGCCAGCAGCTTGCCTAGCGGGTACAATGAGCAGTTCTTC. Translated, this is CASSLPSGYNEQFF.